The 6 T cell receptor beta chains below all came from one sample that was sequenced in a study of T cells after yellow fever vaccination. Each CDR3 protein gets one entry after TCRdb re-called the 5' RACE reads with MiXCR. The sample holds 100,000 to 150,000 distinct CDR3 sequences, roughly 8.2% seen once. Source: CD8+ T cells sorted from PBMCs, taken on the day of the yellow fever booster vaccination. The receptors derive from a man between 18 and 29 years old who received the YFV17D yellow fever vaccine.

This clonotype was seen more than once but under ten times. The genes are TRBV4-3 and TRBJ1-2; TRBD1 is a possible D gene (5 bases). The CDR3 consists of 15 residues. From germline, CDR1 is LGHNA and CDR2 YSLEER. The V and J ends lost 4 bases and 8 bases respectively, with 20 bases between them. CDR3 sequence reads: CASSPAGPPAGGYTF. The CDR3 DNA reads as TGCGCCAGCAGCCCCGCGGGGCCACCCGCCGGGGGCTACACCTTC.

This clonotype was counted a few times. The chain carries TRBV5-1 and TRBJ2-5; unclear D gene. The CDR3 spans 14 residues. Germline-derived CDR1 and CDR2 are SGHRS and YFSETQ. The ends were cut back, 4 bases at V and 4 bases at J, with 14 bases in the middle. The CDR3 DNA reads TGCGCCAGCAGCGCGACACCCGGCCGAGAGACCCAGTACTTC. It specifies CASSATPGRETQYF.

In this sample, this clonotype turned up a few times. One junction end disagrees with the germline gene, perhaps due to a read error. CDR3 residues: CASSLGGWGAF. CDR3 DNA: TGTGCCAGCAGCTTGGGGGGCTGGGGAGCCTTC. The gene calls are TRBV5-4 and TRBJ2-1; D possibly matches TRBD1 or TRBD2 (5 bases each). The CDR3 has 11 residues. Germline loops: CDR1 SGHNT, CDR2 YYREEE (reference sequence).

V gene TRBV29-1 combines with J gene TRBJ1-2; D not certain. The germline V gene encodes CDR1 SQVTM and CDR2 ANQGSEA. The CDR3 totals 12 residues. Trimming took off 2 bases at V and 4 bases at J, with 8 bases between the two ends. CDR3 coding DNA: TGCAGCGTTGAAATAGGAATCTATGGCTACACCTTC. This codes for CSVEIGIYGYTF.

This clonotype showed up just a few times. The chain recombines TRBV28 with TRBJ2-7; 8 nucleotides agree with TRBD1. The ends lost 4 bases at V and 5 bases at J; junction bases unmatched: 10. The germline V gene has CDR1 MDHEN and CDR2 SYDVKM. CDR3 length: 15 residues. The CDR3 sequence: CASSSLQGAGDEQYF. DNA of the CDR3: TGTGCCAGCAGTTCACTCCAGGGGGCCGGGGACGAGCAGTACTTC.

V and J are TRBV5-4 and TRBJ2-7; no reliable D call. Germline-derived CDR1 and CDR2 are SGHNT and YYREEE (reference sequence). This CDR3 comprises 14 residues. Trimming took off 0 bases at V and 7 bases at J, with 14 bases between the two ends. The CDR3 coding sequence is TGTGCCAGCAGCTTGGACAGCGTGGTAGGAGAGCAGTACTTC. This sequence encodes CASSLDSVVGEQYF. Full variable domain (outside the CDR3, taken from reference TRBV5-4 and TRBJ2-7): ETGVTQSPTHLIKTRGQQVTLRCSSQSGHNTVSWYQQALGQGPQFIFQYYREEENGRGNFPPRFSGLQFPNYSSELNVNALELDDSALYLCASSLDSVVGEQYFGPGTRLTVT.